A single sample is the source of the 20 T cell receptor beta chains below, sequenced in a study of shared clonotypes between healthy human individuals. Profiling relied on immunoSEQ multiplex PCR, and the TCRdb table lists in-frame clones only, not all of them. Of millions of clones listed, approximately 92% are singletons. The sample consisted of naive CD4+ T cells sorted from blood. The subset is: CD45RA+ positively selected. Receptors originate from a man between 18 and 29 years old in good health.

A single count supports this clone. This chain joins TRBV7-4 and TRBJ1-4, with TRBD1 identical over 7 bases. This CDR3 is built from 17 residues. V gave up 3 bases and J gave up 4 bases; unmatched junction bases: 11. Germline V CDR1 and CDR2: SGHVT, SQSDAQ. The CDR3 sequence: CASSLWRGRALNEKLFF. CDR3 coding DNA: TGTGCCAGCAGCTTGTGGAGGGGGCGGGCCCTTAATGAAAAACTGTTTTTT.

This clone was picked up one time. This same CDR3 is encoded by further DNA sequences in the sample. The chain combines TRBV5-4 with TRBJ2-1; the D gene is possibly TRBD1 (6 bases). Germline CDR1 reads SGHNT; CDR2 reads YYREEE (reference sequence). The CDR3 is 15 amino acids. Between the trimmed V and J ends, which lost 0 bases and 2 bases, there was a span of 9 bases. The CDR3 loop reads CASSLGGGTYNEQFF. CDR3 coding DNA: TGTGCCAGCAGCTTGGGAGGGGGAACCTACAATGAGCAGTTCTTC.

V and J are TRBV21-1 and TRBJ2-5; TRBD2 is the table's D call and was not checked against the DNA. TRBV21-1 is given as a pseudogene. The CDR3 loop spans 15 amino acids. The CDR3 region is CASLNSGGHQETQYF. CDR3 coding DNA: TGTGCCAGCCTCAACAGCGGGGGGCACCAAGAGACCCAGTACTTC.

Written as DNA, the CDR3 is TGTGCCAGCAGCGTAGGGGGACCTGGAAACACCATATATTTT. It codes for CASSVGGPGNTIYF. The rearrangement joins TRBV9 to TRBJ1-3; D might be TRBD1 (5 bases). V was clipped by 0 bases and J by 2 bases, with 6 bases between them. This CDR3 region has 14 residues. Germline-derived CDR1 and CDR2 are SGDLS and YYNGEE.

The chain uses TRBV19 and TRBJ2-7, with D tentatively TRBD2 (5 bases). Trimming stripped 5 bases from V and 6 bases from J, with 23 bases between. Germline V gives CDR1 LNHDA, CDR2 SQIVND (reference sequence). The CDR3 extends over 16 amino acids. The CDR3 reads CASSAPFGPGMGEQYF. In nucleotides, the CDR3 is TGTGCCAGTAGTGCCCCTTTCGGTCCGGGAATGGGCGAGCAGTACTTC.

This rearrangement joins TRBV10-3 to TRBJ1-5; D not resolved. The CDR3 extends over 16 amino acids. Trimming took 1 base from V and 0 from J, leaving 10 bases between them. The germline V gene has CDR1 ENHRY and CDR2 SYGVKD. The CDR3 region is CAISELASNSNQPQHF. DNA of the CDR3: TGTGCCATCAGTGAGTTGGCGTCAAATAGCAATCAGCCCCAGCATTTT.

This clone was detected only once. The CDR3 DNA follows: TGTGCCAGCAGCCCCAGCGGACAGATATACAATGAGCAGTTCTTC. Translating it yields CASSPSGQIYNEQFF. The chain uses TRBV6-1 and TRBJ2-1; D might be TRBD1 (6 bases). V was cut by 6 bases and J by 4 bases, with 16 bases left in between. The length of the CDR3 is 15 residues. Germline-derived CDR1 and CDR2 are MNHNS and SASEGT.

A remark on this clone: Other DNA sequences in the sample encode the same CDR3. CDR3 in amino acids: CASRPDRGNEQYF. The DNA of the CDR3 is TGTGCCAGTAGGCCGGACAGGGGAAACGAGCAGTACTTC. V and J are TRBV19 and TRBJ2-7; 9 nucleotides align to TRBD1. Trimming took 6 bases from V and 5 from J; bases not matched to a gene: 5. The CDR3 sequence is 13 residues long. In germline, CDR1 is LNHDA, CDR2 SQIVND (reference sequence).

A word on this clone: The same CDR3 also results from other DNA sequences found in this sample. The gene calls are TRBV7-2 and TRBJ2-7; D gene unclear. The CDR3 is made up of 13 amino acids. The V gene lost 1 base and the J gene lost 7 bases, with 11 bases spanning the gap. CDR1 is SGHTA, CDR2 FQGNSA, per germline. CDR3 sequence: CASSLGVSVEQYF. The CDR3 coding sequence is TGTGCCAGCAGCTTAGGTGTCAGCGTAGAGCAGTACTTC.

CDR3 DNA sequence: TGTGCCTGGAGGGGTCTAGCGGGGGAGACCCAGTACTTC. Protein: CAWRGLAGETQYF. The V call is TRBV30, the J call TRBJ2-5; TRBD2 matches at 9 bases. This CDR3 region has 13 residues. The J segment lost 5 bases and the V segment lost 3 bases, leaving 4 bases of the junction unmatched. The germline CDR1 and CDR2 sequences are GTSNPN and SVGIG (reference sequence).

V is TRBV2 and J is TRBJ1-1, with D possibly matching TRBD1 (5 bases). V was clipped by 2 bases and J by 1 base, with 8 bases between them. The CDR3 extends over 14 amino acids. Per germline, CDR1 SNHLY and CDR2 FYNNEI. This CDR3 reads CASSERQKNTEAFF. CDR3 nucleotides: TGTGCCAGCAGTGAAAGACAGAAGAACACTGAAGCTTTCTTT.

This chain links TRBV6-1 with TRBJ2-4, with D unresolved. Trimming pared 4 bases from V and 1 base from J, leaving 8 bases between. Germline V gene data show CDR1 as MNHNS and CDR2 as SASEGT. The CDR3 sequence is 14 residues long. In DNA, the CDR3 is TGTGCCAGCAGTGGCATGGGTGCCAAAAACATTCAGTACTTC. It codes for CASSGMGAKNIQYF.

With regard to this clone: The same CDR3 is also encoded by other DNA sequences in this sample. This chain links TRBV4-1 with TRBJ1-5, with 7 bases identical to TRBD1. The length of the CDR3 is 15 residues. V was clipped by 2 bases and J by 3 bases; unmatched bases: 4. In germline, CDR1 is MGHRA, CDR2 YSYEKL. CDR3 sequence reads: CASSQPDRDNQPQHF. In DNA form, the CDR3 reads TGCGCCAGCAGCCAACCCGACAGGGACAATCAGCCCCAGCATTTT.

This chain links TRBV7-2 with TRBJ2-3, with D perhaps TRBD1 (5 bases). The V end lost 5 bases, the J end lost 10 bases, and 16 bases lay between the germline ends. The CDR3 length is 13 residues. CDR1 and CDR2 from the germline V gene are SGHTA and FQGNSA. Written as DNA, the CDR3 is TGTGCCAGCAGCCAACCCCCCAAGGGGTCGCAGTATTTT. Translation gives CASSQPPKGSQYF.

The chain couples TRBV10-3 to TRBJ2-3; D gene uncertain. The CDR3 runs to 14 residues. V was shortened by 10 bases and J by 0 bases, with 14 bases between the two germline ends. CDR1 ENHRY and CDR2 SYGVKD come from the germline V gene. CDR3 bases: TGTGCCACCGATTCAGGCCCAAGCACAGATACGCAGTATTTT. Its protein is CATDSGPSTDTQYF.

About this clone: The same CDR3 also results from other DNA sequences found in this sample. V is TRBV5-1 and J is TRBJ2-7; 11 bases match TRBD1. Germline loops: CDR1 SGHRS, CDR2 YFSETQ. V lost 4 bases, J lost 0 bases, and 3 bases stayed unmatched. The CDR3 covers 15 residues. CDR3: CASSTGTGGSYEQYF. The CDR3 DNA is TGCGCCAGCAGCACCGGGACAGGGGGCTCCTACGAGCAGTACTTC.

CDR3: CASNRGTEAFF. The DNA for the CDR3 is TGTGCCAGCAACCGGGGCACTGAAGCTTTCTTT. This chain joins TRBV2 and TRBJ1-1; D remains ambiguous. The CDR3 sequence is 11 residues long. V was cut by 7 bases and J by 4 bases, with 7 bases left in between. CDR1 is SNHLY and CDR2 is FYNNEI in the germline V gene.

With respect to this clone: The same CDR3 arises from other DNA sequences in this sample as well. V usage is TRBV5-1 and J usage is TRBJ2-3, with D perhaps matching TRBD1 (5 bases). The CDR3 contains 16 residues. V was pared by 2 bases and J by 0 bases, with 13 bases between. Germline V gene lookup returns CDR1 SGHRS and CDR2 YFSETQ. The CDR3 nucleotides read TGCGCCAGCAGCTTAGGACACTCGACTAGCACAGATACGCAGTATTTT. This gives the protein CASSLGHSTSTDTQYF.

This rearrangement joins TRBV30 to TRBJ1-6; D not certain. CDR1 is GTSNPN and CDR2 is SVGIG in the germline V gene (reference sequence). The ends were cut back, 3 bases at V and 10 bases at J, with 13 bases in the middle. The CDR3 consists of 13 residues. This chain's CDR3 is CAWRANRESPLHF. The CDR3 coding sequence is TGTGCCTGGAGGGCCAATAGAGAATCACCCCTCCACTTT.

This clone was counted once. V usage is TRBV2 and J usage is TRBJ1-4; D possibly corresponds to TRBD1 (5 bases). Trimming took 6 bases from V and 7 from J, leaving 9 bases between them. The CDR3 is 12 amino acids. The germline V gene encodes CDR1 SNHLY and CDR2 FYNNEI. DNA of the CDR3: TGTGCCAGCAGGGGTGACAGTGAAAAACTGTTTTTT. Protein: CASRGDSEKLFF.